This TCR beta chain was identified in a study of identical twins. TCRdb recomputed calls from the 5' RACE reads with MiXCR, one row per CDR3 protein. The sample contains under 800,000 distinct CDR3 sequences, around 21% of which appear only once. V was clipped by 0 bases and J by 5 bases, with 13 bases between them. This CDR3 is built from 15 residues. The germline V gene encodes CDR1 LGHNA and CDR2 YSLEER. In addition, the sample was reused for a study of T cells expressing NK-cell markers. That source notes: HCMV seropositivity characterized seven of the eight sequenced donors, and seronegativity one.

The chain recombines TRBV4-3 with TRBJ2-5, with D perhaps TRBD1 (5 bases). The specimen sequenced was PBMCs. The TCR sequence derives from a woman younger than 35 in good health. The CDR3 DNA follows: TGCGCCAGCAGCCAAGATGACAGTGTCCTGGAGACCCAGTACTTC. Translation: CASSQDDSVLETQYF.